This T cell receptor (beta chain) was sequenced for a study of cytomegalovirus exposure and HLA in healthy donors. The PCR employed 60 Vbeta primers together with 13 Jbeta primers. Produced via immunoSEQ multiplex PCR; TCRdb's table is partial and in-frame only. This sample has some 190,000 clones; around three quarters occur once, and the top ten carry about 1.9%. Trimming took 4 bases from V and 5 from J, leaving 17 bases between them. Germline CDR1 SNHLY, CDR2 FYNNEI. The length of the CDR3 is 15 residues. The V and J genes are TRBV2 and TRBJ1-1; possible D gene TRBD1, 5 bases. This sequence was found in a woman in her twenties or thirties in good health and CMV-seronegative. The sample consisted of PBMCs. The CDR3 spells CASSAPTRRGTEAFF. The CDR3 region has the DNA TGTGCCAGCAGTGCTCCGACCAGGCGGGGGACTGAAGCTTTCTTT. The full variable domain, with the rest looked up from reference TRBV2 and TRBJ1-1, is EPEVTQTPSHQVTQMGQEVILRCVPISNHLYFYWYRQILGQKVEFLVSFYNNEISEKSEIFDDQFSVERPDGSNFTLKIRSTKLEDSAMYFCASSAPTRRGTEAFFGQGTRLTVV.